The 9 T cell receptor beta chains given below trace back to one sample, sequenced in a study of blood T cell repertoires in COVID-19. The method was immunoSEQ multiplex PCR; TCRdb's version includes in-frame clones alone and lacks a portion of them. The sample has approximately 230,000 clones, roughly 80% seen once. The sequencing sample was made of peripheral blood. These TCRs come from a man older than 75 with acute or convalescent COVID-19.

This clone was detected only once. The chain recombines TRBV7-2 with TRBJ2-2, with 15 bases lining up with TRBD2. The CDR3 has 17 residues. CDR1 and CDR2 (germline): SGHTA, FQGNSA. J gave up 7 bases and V 5 bases, and 8 bases lay outside the gene matches. CDR3 sequence (DNA): TGTGCCAGCAGCCCGTGGACTAGCGGGAGGGCCGGCGGGGAGCTGTTTTTT. Encoded protein: CASSPWTSGRAGGELFF.

This clone was seen once. The V gene is TRBV28, the J gene TRBJ1-2; D is unresolved. The V and J ends lost 5 bases and 1 base respectively, with 2 bases between them. The V gene's germline CDR1 is MDHEN and CDR2 SYDVKM. The CDR3 extends over 11 amino acids. CDR3 loop: CASSLNYGYTF. CDR3 in DNA: TGTGCCAGCAGTCTTAACTATGGCTACACCTTC.

V and J are TRBV27 and TRBJ1-2, with 8 bases fitting TRBD1. The germline gives CDR1 MNHEY, CDR2 SMNVEV (reference sequence). V lost 2 bases and J lost 7; bases outside the gene matches: 6. The length of the CDR3 is 14 residues. Here the CDR3 DNA reads TGTGCCAGCAGTTTAGGGGACAGGTCCGGTGGCTACACCTTC. The encoded protein is CASSLGDRSGGYTF.

This clone showed up just once. Here the CDR3 reads CASSKEGSYNEQFF. The DNA for the CDR3 is TGTGCCAGCTCCAAAGAGGGCTCCTACAATGAGCAGTTCTTC. The chain links TRBV18 to TRBJ2-1, with D tentatively TRBD2 (5 bases). V was pared by 6 bases and J by 0 bases, with 9 bases between. CDR1 is KGHSH and CDR2 is LQKENI in the germline V gene. This CDR3 is 14 amino acids long.

The gene calls are TRBV12-5 and TRBJ2-2; 7 bases match TRBD2. Germline assignment: CDR1 LGHNT and CDR2 FRNRAP. Trimming took 10 bases from V and 4 from J; bases not matched to a gene: 15. The CDR3 loop spans 16 amino acids. For the CDR3, the DNA is TGTGCTACCCAACTCGATAGGGACTACCCCACCGGGGAGCTGTTTTTT. This sequence encodes CATQLDRDYPTGELFF.

This chain links TRBV28 with TRBJ1-2; TRBD1 agrees at 7 bases. This CDR3 region has 18 residues. The V gene end was trimmed by 8 bases and the J gene end by 0 bases; junction bases not matched to a gene: 18. CDR1 and CDR2 from the germline V gene are MDHEN and SYDVKM. The CDR3 reads CASQRAGTGAISNYGYTF. For the CDR3, the DNA is TGTGCCAGCCAACGTGCCGGTACAGGGGCAATTTCTAACTATGGCTACACCTTC.

This clone was picked up a small number of times. The chain has TRBV14 and TRBJ2-7; 8 bases are shared with TRBD1. J gave up 4 bases and V 2 bases, and 7 bases lay outside the gene matches. The CDR3 contains 15 residues. CDR1 is SGHDN, CDR2 FVKESK, per germline. This chain's CDR3 is CASSQRKRQGYEQYF. CDR3 in DNA: TGTGCCAGCAGCCAAAGGAAGAGACAGGGGTACGAGCAGTACTTC. Variable domain in full (rest from reference TRBV14 and TRBJ2-7): EAGVTQFPSHSVIEKGQTVTLRCDPISGHDNLYWYRRVMGKEIKFLLHFVKESKQDESGMPNNRFLAERTGGTYSTLKVQPAELEDSGVYFCASSQRKRQGYEQYFGPGTRLTVT.

The CDR3 loop reads CATGEGGQIEQFF. CDR3 DNA sequence: TGCGCCACAGGGGAGGGGGGGCAAATTGAGCAGTTCTTC. The genes are TRBV10-1 and TRBJ2-1; TRBD2 might be the D (7 bases). The CDR3 covers 13 residues. V dropped 10 bases and J dropped 9 bases, with 19 bases sitting between them. Germline-derived CDR1 and CDR2 are WNHNN and SYGVQD (reference sequence).

The J gene is TRBJ2-7, the V gene TRBV7-3, with D possibly TRBD2 on 5 matching bases. The CDR3 has 15 amino acids. Germline assignment: CDR1 SGHTA and CDR2 FQGTGA. V gave up 5 bases and J gave up 5 bases, with 19 bases separating them. CDR3 sequence: CASSRSMWEKDEQYF. DNA for the CDR3: TGTGCCAGCAGCCGTTCTATGTGGGAGAAGGACGAGCAGTACTTC. Full variable domain (rest looked up from reference TRBV7-3 and TRBJ2-7): GAGVSQTPSNKVTEKGKYVELRCDPISGHTALYWYRQSLGQGPEFLIYFQGTGAADDSGLPNDRFFAVRPEGSVSTLKIQRTERGDSAVYLCASSRSMWEKDEQYFGPGTRLTVT.